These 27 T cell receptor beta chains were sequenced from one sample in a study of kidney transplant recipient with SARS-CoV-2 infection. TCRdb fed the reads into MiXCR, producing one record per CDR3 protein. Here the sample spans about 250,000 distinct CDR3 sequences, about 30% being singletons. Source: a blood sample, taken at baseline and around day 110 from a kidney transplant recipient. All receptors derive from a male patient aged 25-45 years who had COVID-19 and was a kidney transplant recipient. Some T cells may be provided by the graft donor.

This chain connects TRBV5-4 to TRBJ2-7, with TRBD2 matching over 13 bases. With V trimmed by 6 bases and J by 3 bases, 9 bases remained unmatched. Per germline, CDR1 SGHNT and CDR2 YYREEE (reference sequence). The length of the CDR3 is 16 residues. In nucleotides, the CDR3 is TGTGCCAGCACCCAGGGAAGGACTAGCGGGGGCTACGAGCAGTACTTC. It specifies CASTQGRTSGGYEQYF.

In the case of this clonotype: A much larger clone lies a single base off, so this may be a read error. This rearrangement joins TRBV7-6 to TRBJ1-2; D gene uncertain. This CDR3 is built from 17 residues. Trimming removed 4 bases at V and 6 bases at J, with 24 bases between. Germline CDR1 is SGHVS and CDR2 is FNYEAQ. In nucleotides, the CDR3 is TGTGCCAGCAGCTCGAGAGGTGAATCTCGAAAGACCCATGGCTACACCTTC. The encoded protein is CASSSRGESRKTHGYTF.

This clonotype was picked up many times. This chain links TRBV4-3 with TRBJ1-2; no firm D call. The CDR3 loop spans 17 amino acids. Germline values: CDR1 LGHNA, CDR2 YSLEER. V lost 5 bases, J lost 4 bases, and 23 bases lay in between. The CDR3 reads CASSTGRGRRKTYGYTF. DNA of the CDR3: TGCGCCAGCAGCACGGGTAGAGGACGTCGAAAGACCTATGGCTACACCTTC.

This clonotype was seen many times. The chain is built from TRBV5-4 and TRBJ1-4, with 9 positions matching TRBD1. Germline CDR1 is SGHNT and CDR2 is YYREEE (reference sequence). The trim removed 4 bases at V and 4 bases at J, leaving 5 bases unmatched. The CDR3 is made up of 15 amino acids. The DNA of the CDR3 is TGTGCCAGCAGCCCCGGGACAGGGATTAATGAAAAACTGTTTTTT. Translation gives CASSPGTGINEKLFF. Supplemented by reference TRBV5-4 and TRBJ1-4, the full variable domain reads ETGVTQSPTHLIKTRGQQVTLRCSSQSGHNTVSWYQQALGQGPQFIFQYYREEENGRGNFPPRFSGLQFPNYSSELNVNALELDDSALYLCASSPGTGINEKLFFGSGTQLSVL.

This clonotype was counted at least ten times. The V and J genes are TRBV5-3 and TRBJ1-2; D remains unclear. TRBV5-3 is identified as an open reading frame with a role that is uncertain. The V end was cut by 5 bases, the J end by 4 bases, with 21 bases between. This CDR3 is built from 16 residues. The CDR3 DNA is TGTGCCAGAAGGCGGTCAGTGGTGAGAAAGACCTATGGCTACACCTTC. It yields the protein CARRRSVVRKTYGYTF.

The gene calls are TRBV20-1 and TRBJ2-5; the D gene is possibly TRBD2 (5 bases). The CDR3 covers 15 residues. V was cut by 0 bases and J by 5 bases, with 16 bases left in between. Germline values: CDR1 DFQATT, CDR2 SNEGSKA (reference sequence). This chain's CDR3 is CSARDRWGVGETQYF. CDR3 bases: TGCAGTGCTAGAGATCGTTGGGGAGTGGGGGAGACCCAGTACTTC.

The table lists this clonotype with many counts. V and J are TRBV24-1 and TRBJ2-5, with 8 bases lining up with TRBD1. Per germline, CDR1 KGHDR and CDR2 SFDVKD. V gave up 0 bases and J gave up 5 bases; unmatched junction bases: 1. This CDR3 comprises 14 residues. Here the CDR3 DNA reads TGTGCCACCAGTGATTTGCGGGACAGGGAGACCCAGTACTTC. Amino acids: CATSDLRDRETQYF.

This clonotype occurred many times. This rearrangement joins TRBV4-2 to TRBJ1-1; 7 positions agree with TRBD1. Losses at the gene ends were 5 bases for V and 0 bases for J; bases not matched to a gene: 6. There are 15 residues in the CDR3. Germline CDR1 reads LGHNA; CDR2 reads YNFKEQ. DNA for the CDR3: TGTGCCAGCAGCACTCAGGGGGATTTGAACACTGAAGCTTTCTTT. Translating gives CASSTQGDLNTEAFF.

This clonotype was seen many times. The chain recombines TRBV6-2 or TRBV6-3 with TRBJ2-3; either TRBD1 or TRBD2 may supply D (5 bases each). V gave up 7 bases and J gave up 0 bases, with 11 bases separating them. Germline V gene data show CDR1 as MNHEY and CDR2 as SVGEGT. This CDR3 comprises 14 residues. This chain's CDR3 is CASNGRDSTDTQYF. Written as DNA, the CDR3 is TGTGCCAGCAATGGCCGGGACAGCACAGATACGCAGTATTTT.

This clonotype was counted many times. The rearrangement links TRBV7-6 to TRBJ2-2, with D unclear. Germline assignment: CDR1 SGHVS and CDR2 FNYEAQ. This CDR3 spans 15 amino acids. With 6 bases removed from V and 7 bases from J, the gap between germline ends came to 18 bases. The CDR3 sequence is CASSLTANGGGELFF. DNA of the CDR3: TGTGCCAGCAGTCTAACGGCTAATGGTGGCGGGGAGCTGTTTTTT.

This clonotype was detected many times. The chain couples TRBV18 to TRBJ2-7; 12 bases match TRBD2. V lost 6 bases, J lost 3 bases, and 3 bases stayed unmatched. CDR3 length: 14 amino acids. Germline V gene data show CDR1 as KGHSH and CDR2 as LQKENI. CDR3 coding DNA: TGTGCCAGCTCGCTAGCGGGAGGGTACTACGAGCAGTACTTC. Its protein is CASSLAGGYYEQYF.

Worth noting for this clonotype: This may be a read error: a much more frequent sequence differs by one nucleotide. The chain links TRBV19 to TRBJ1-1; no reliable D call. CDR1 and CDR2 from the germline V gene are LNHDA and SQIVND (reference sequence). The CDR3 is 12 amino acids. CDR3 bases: TGTGCCAGTAGTAGTGGGAGTTCTGAAGCTCTCTTT. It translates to CASSSGSSEALF.

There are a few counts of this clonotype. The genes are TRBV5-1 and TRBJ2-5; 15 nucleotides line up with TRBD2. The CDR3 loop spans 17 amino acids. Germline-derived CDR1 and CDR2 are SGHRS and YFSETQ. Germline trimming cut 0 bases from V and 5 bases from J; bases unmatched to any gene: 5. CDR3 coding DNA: TGCGCCAGCAGCTTGGGGACTAGCGGGAGGGCCCACGAGACCCAGTACTTC. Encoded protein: CASSLGTSGRAHETQYF.

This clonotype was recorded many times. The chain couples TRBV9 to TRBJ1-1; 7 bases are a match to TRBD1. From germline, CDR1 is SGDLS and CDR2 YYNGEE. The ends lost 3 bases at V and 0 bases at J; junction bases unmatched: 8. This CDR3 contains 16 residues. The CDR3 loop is CASSDGVDRLNTEAFF. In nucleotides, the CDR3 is TGTGCCAGCAGCGACGGAGTGGACAGGTTGAACACTGAAGCTTTCTTT. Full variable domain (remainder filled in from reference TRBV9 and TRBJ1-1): DSGVTQTPKHLITATGQRVTLRCSPRSGDLSVYWYQQSLDQGLQFLIQYYNGEERAKGNILERFSAQQFPDLHSELNLSSLELGDSALYFCASSDGVDRLNTEAFFGQGTRLTVV.

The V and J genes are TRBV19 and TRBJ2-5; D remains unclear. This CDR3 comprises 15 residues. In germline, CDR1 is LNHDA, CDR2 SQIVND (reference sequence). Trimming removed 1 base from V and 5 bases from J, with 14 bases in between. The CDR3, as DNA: TGTGCCAGTAGTATAGTTCACAGTTCGAGGGAGACCCAGTACTTC. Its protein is CASSIVHSSRETQYF.

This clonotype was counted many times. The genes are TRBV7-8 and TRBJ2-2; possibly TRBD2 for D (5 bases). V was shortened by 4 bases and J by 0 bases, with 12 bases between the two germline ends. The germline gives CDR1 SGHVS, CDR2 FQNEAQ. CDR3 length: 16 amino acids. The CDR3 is CASSSQIGANTGELFF. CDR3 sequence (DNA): TGTGCCAGCAGCTCCCAGATCGGGGCGAACACCGGGGAGCTGTTTTTT.

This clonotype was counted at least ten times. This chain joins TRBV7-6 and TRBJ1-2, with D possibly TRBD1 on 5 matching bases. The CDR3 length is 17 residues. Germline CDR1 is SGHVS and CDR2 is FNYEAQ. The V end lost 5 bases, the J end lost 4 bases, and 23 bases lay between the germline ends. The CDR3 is CASSIGHESRKTYGYTF. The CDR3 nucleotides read TGTGCCAGCAGCATTGGACATGAATCTCGAAAGACCTATGGCTACACCTTC.

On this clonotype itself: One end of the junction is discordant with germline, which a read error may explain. The CDR3 protein is CASSFLGTETFF. The CDR3 region has the DNA TGTGCCAGCAGCTTCCTGGGAACTGAAACTTTCTTT. V and J are TRBV28 and TRBJ2-3; D gene ambiguous. CDR1 and CDR2 (germline): MDHEN, SYDVKM. CDR3 size: 12 residues.

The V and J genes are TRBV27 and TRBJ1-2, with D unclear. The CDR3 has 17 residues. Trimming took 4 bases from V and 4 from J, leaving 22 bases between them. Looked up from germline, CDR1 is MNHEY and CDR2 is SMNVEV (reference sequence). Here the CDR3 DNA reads TGTGCCAGCAGTTATGCAGTTCCTGGCTGGAAGACCTATGGCTACACCTTC. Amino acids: CASSYAVPGWKTYGYTF.

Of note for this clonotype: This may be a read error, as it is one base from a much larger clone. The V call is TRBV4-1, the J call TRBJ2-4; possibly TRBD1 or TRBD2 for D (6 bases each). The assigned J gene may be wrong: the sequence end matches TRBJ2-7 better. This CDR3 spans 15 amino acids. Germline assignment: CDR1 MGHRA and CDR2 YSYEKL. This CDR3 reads CASSQDGGPSYEQYF. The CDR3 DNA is TGCGCCAGCAGCCAAGATGGGGGGCCTTCCTACGAGCAGTACTTC.

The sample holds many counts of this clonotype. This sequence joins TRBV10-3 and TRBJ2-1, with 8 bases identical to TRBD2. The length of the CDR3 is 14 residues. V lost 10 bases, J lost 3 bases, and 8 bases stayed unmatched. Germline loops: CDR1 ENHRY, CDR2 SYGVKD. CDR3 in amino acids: CATNSGAGYNEQFF. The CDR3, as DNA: TGTGCCACAAATAGCGGGGCGGGCTACAATGAGCAGTTCTTC.

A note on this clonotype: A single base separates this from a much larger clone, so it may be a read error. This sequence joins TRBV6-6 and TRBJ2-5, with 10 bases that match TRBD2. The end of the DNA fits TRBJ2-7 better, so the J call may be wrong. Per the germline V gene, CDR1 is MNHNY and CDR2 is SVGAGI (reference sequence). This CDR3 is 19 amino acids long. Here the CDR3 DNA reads TGTTCCAGCAGTTCCGCTAGCGGGAGTCACTTAACTCCAAAATACGAGCAGTACTTC. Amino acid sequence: CSSSSASGSHLTPKYEQYF.

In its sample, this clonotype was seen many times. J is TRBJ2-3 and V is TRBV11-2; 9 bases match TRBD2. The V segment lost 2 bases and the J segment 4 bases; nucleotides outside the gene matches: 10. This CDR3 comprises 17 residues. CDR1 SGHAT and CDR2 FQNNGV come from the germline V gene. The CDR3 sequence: CASSLRGMGGGADTQYF. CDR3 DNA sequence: TGTGCCAGCAGCTTACGGGGCATGGGCGGGGGGGCAGATACGCAGTATTTT.

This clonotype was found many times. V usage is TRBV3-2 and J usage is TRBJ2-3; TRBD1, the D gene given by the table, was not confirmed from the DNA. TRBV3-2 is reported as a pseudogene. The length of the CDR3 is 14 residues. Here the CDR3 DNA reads TGTGCCAGCAGCAGGGACAGGGCGACAGATACGCAGTATTTT. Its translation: CASSRDRATDTQYF.

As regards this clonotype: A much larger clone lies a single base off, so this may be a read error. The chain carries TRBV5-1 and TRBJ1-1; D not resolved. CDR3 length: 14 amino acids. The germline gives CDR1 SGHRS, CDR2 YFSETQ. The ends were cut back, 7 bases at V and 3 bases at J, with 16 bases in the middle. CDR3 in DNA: TGCGCCAGCGGCGCCGAAGTTTTGTACACTGAAGCTTTCTTT. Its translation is CASGAEVLYTEAFF.

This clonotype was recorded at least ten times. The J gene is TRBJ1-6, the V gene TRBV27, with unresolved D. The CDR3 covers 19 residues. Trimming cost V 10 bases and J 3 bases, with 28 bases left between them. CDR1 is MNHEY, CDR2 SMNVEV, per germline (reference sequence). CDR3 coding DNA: TGTGCCACGGGAAGGGTCAGCAACTTCCCGAGAGGCTATAATTCACCCCTCCACTTT. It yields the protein CATGRVSNFPRGYNSPLHF.

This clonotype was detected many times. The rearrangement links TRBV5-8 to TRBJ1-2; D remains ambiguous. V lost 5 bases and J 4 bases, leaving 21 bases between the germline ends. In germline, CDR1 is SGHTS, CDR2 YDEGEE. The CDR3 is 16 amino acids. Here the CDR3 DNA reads TGTGCCAGCAGTCGAATTCATCCACGAAAGACCTATGGCTACACCTTC. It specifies CASSRIHPRKTYGYTF.